This entry describes one T cell receptor beta chain. This sample was taken from a study of T cells in Graves' hyperthyroidism and ophthalmopathy. Amplification of TCR beta CDR3 regions used RNA as the template. Initially, a first-round RT-PCR of the TCR CDR3 employed the HTBI primer set. TCRdb itself ran the multiplex PCR reads through MiXCR, one entry per CDR3 protein. The table has around 800,000 distinct CDR3 sequences, 35% to 45% seen once. The CDR3 has 16 amino acids. CDR1 is SEHNR and CDR2 is FQNEAQ in the germline V gene (reference sequence). Trimming cost V 4 bases and J 3 bases, with 19 bases left between them.

The sample comprised blood. The chain combines TRBV7-9 with TRBJ2-7; D may be TRBD1 (6 bases). This TCR derives from a man aged 18 to 29 with Graves' hyperthyroidism. The CDR3 nucleotides are TGTGCCAGCAGCTCCGTCGGCCAGGGGCCGGGCTACGAGCAGTACTTC. Protein: CASSSVGQGPGYEQYF.